The clone carrying this T cell receptor (beta chain) was recorded a few times. This CDR3 has 15 residues. Germline V gives CDR1 GTSNPN, CDR2 SVGIG (reference sequence). V was shortened by 4 bases and J by 1 base, with 15 bases between the two germline ends. Each CDR3 protein is one row after TCRdb ran MiXCR on the 5' RACE reads. Of about 560,000 distinct CDR3 sequences in the sample, about 20% were seen once. The data belong to a study of T-cell memory formation after mild COVID-19. The origin of this receptor is an adult woman who had mild COVID-19 (a few samples of this study predate the infection). Cell type and time point are not known. The sample taken for sequencing was PBMCs or a T cell subset sorted from them (not recorded which). The rearrangement joins TRBV30 to TRBJ2-3, with a weak D call TRBD2 (6 bases). The CDR3 here is CAWTELGLRTDTQYF. Here the CDR3 DNA reads TGTGCCTGGACCGAATTGGGACTCCGCACAGATACGCAGTATTTT.